This is a list of T cell receptor beta chains from one sample in a study of blood T cell repertoires in COVID-19. Sequencing was performed with immunoSEQ multiplex PCR; in TCRdb, only in-frame clones are kept and a portion is missing. The sample consists of under 300,000 clones, roughly 82% of them appearing once. The sample consisted of peripheral blood. Receptors were obtained from a man of 80 years or more with acute or convalescent COVID-19. CDR3s include the opening cysteine and the closing phenylalanine or tryptophan. A D gene is named only where the DNA matches it firmly. The size of a clone is reported for some rows only, either as once, few or many, or as a class for expanded clones.

V gene	J gene	clone size	D gene	CDR3 DNA	CDR3 protein
TRBV12-3/TRBV12-4	TRBJ2-7	once	.	TGTGCCAGCAGCACACTAGGGCGCGAGCAGTACTTC	CASSTLGREQYF
TRBV5-6	TRBJ1-4	.	TRBD1	TGTGCCAGCAGTCTGGTTAGGACAGGGGAGGAAAAACTGTTTTTT	CASSLVRTGEEKLFF
TRBV6-6	TRBJ2-5	.	.	TGTGCCAGCAGTTACGTCTTACTAGGAGGGGAGACCCAGTACTTC	CASSYVLLGGETQYF
TRBV5-4	TRBJ2-5	.	.	TGTGCCAGCAGCTTGGCCCTACAAGAGACCCAGTACTTC	CASSLALQETQYF
TRBV5-1	TRBJ2-1	.	.	TGCGCCAGCAGCTCGCCGATTAACAGTTTGGTATCACGCAATGAGCAGTTCTTC	CASSSPINSLVSRNEQFF
TRBV10-3	TRBJ2-5	.	.	TGTGCCACAAACCTGGGGGGTGATAGGGAGACCCAGTACTTC	CATNLGGDRETQYF
TRBV18	TRBJ1-6	.	TRBD1	TGTGCCAGCTCACCTACCGCCTCGGACAGGGCTTCTTGGTCACCCCTCCACTTT	CASSPTASDRASWSPLHF
TRBV5-1	TRBJ2-6	.	.	TGCGCCAGCAGCTCAGGGGCGGGGGCCAACGTCCTGACTTTC	CASSSGAGANVLTF
TRBV5-1	TRBJ2-1	.	TRBD2	TGCGCCAGCAACCCGACTAGCGGGGGGGATGAGCAGTTCTTC	CASNPTSGGDEQFF
TRBV7-9	TRBJ2-7	.	TRBD1	TGTGCCAGCAGCCGGGGACAGGATTCCTACGAGCAGTACTTC	CASSRGQDSYEQYF
TRBV29-1	TRBJ2-1	.	TRBD1	TGCAGCGTTCGAGGGACAGGACTCTACAATGAGCAGTTCTTC	CSVRGTGLYNEQFF
TRBV10-3	TRBJ1-2	once	TRBD1	TGTGCCATCAGTGAGAGAGAGCCGGGACAGGGTAGAGATGGCTACACCTTC	CAISEREPGQGRDGYTF
TRBV19	TRBJ1-2	.	TRBD1	TGTGCCAGTGAAGACCCCGGGACAGGGAACTATGGCTACACCTTC	CASEDPGTGNYGYTF
TRBV4-1	TRBJ1-5	.	.	TGCGCCAGCAGCCAAGGCGATTATAGCAATCAGCCCCAGCATTTT	CASSQGDYSNQPQHF
TRBV15	TRBJ1-1	few	.	TGTGCCACCAGCAGCCGAGCATCTTATGAAGCTTTCTTT	CATSSRASYEAFF
TRBV28	TRBJ1-1	few	TRBD1	TGTGCCAGCAGCCAAAACCCCTGGGACAGGCCCACTGAAGCTTTCTTT	CASSQNPWDRPTEAFF
TRBV3-1/TRBV3-2	TRBJ2-7	.	TRBD1	TGTGCCAGCAGTCCACAGGGGAACGAGCAGTACTTC	CASSPQGNEQYF
TRBV10-3	TRBJ1-1	.	TRBD1	TGTGCCACTGGACAGGCAAACACTGAAGCTTTCTTT	CATGQANTEAFF
TRBV19	TRBJ1-2	.	.	TGTGCCACCCTGGACTATCCTTACGGCTACACCTTC	CATLDYPYGYTF
TRBV18	TRBJ2-3	.	.	TGTGCCAGCTCACCACCCGGAGTGGATACGCAGTATTTT	CASSPPGVDTQYF
TRBV27	TRBJ1-5	few	.	TGTGCCAGCAGTTTATCGGTCAATCTAGTAGGCAATCAGCCCCAGCATTTT	CASSLSVNLVGNQPQHF
TRBV11-3	TRBJ2-1	.	TRBD1	TGTGCCAGCAGCTCGGACAGGGAATATTGGGACTACAATGAGCAGTTCTTC	CASSSDREYWDYNEQFF
TRBV10-2	TRBJ2-5	.	TRBD1	TGCGCCAGCAGTGAGGGACAGGGGTCCGGGACCCAGTACTTC	CASSEGQGSGTQYF
TRBV9	TRBJ2-7	once	.	TGTGCCAGCACCAAGGGTCAAGGGGTCAACTACGAGCAGTACTTC	CASTKGQGVNYEQYF
TRBV3-1/TRBV3-2	TRBJ2-4	.	.	TGTGCCAGCAGCCAAGACAACAGGGCCGCAACCAAAAACATTCAGTACTTC	CASSQDNRAATKNIQYF
TRBV19	TRBJ2-2	once	.	TGTGCCAGTAGTATCCAGCGGGACACCGGGGAGCTGTTTTTT	CASSIQRDTGELFF